This T cell receptor (beta chain) was recovered during a study of blood T cell repertoires in COVID-19. Germline V gene sequence: CDR1 MNHEY, CDR2 SMNVEV (reference sequence). The length of the CDR3 is 15 residues. The V end was cut by 10 bases, the J end by 0 bases, with 15 bases between. Libraries were prepared by immunoSEQ multiplex PCR; TCRdb keeps only in-frame clonotypes and omits some of them. This table holds under 300,000 clones, under 85% found once. V and J are TRBV27 and TRBJ2-2, with D perhaps TRBD1 (5 bases). This sequence was found in a woman in her thirties or forties with active or convalescent COVID-19. The sequenced material came from peripheral blood. DNA for the CDR3: TGTGCCACCCAGGGCAGAACCACGAACACCGGGGAGCTGTTTTTT. Translated, it gives CATQGRTTNTGELFF.